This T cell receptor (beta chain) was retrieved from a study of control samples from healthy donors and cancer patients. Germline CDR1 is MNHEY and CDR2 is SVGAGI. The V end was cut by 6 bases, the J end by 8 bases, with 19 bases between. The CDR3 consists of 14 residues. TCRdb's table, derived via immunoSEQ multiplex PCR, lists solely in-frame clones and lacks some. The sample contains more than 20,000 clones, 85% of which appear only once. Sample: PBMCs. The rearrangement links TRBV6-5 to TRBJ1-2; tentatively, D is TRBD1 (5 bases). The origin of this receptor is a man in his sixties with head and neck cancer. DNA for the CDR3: TGTGCCAGCAGCACTCCGGGACGACTCTGGGGCTACACCTTC. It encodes CASSTPGRLWGYTF.